This TCR beta chain was identified during a study of T cells in Graves' hyperthyroidism and ophthalmopathy. From more than 9.5 ml of fresh peripheral blood, PBMCs were isolated. The V end was cut by 0 bases, the J end by 2 bases, with 18 bases between. The germline V gene has CDR1 SNHLY and CDR2 FYNNEI. CDR3 length: 18 amino acids. TCR beta CDR3 regions were amplified from RNA. The HTBI primer set served for first-round RT-PCR of the TCR CDR3. TCRdb used MiXCR to reprocess the multiplex PCR reads, holding one entry per CDR3 protein. Among a few hundred thousand distinct CDR3 sequences listed, about 14% were seen once. This clonotype was seen at least ten times.

The receptor was derived from a woman aged 25 to 45 with Graves' ophthalmopathy. The sample consisted of blood. The chain has TRBV2 and TRBJ2-3; the D call may be TRBD1 or TRBD2 (5 bases each). CDR3 loop: CASSEASMGVGLTDTQYF. CDR3 in DNA: TGTGCCAGCAGTGAAGCCAGCATGGGGGTTGGGCTCACAGATACGCAGTATTTT.